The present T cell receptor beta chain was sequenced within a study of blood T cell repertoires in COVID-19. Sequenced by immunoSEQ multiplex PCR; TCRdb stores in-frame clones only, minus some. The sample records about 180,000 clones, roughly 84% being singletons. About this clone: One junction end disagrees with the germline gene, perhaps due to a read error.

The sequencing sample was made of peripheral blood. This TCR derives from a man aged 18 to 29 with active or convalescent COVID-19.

CDR3 sequence: CASNQTRLAPSSYEQYF. The DNA for the CDR3 is TGCGCCAGCAACCAAACTAGGTTAGCGCCAAGCTCCTACGAGCAGTACTTC. The chain has TRBV4-3 and TRBJ2-7; weak D call: TRBD2 (5 bases). Germline CDR1 and CDR2: LGHNA and YSLEER. The CDR3 length is 17 residues.